This TCR beta chain was captured by sequencing in a study of patients and donors after allogeneic stem cell transplantation. TCRdb re-derived calls from the RT-PCR reads in MiXCR, one entry per CDR3 protein. This sample yields around 200,000 distinct CDR3 sequences, of which around two fifths are seen a single time; 11% belongs to the top ten. This CDR3 is built from 14 residues. V was shortened by 6 bases and J by 5 bases, with 14 bases between the two germline ends. This sequence originates from a human donor who was either an allogeneic HSCT recipient or a stem cell or donor lymphocyte infusion donor (not recorded which). It is not recorded whose cells these are; they may come from a transplant donor. The sequenced sample consisted of blood, either unsorted or a sorted T cell fraction (not recorded which). This chain links TRBV12-3 or TRBV12-4 with TRBJ1-5; no reliable D call. The CDR3 reads CASRNTREDQPQHF. The CDR3, as DNA: TGTGCCAGCAGGAACACCCGCGAGGATCAGCCCCAGCATTTT.